These 3 T cell receptor beta chains were sequenced from one sample in a study of blood T cells in healthy people across ages. A second PCR, run for about 6 to 11 cycles, used a sample-barcoded 5' primer plus a J-beta primer mix. One entry per CDR3 protein results from TCRdb running MiXCR on the 5' RACE reads. The table lists 1 million or so distinct CDR3 sequences, more than 35% of them singletons. The specimen sequenced was blood. These receptors were collected from an older woman in good health.

This clonotype has a handful of counts. V is TRBV29-1 and J is TRBJ2-1; TRBD2 matches 12 bases. The J segment lost 10 bases and the V segment lost 6 bases, leaving 10 bases of the junction unmatched. Germline CDR1 is SQVTM and CDR2 is ANQGSEA. This CDR3 contains 14 residues. For the CDR3, the DNA is TGCAGCGTCGCCCTCGGACTAGCGGGAAGGGAGCAGTTCTTC. Translating gives CSVALGLAGREQFF.

This clonotype was seen only a few times. The rearrangement uses TRBV28 and TRBJ1-5; D call uncertain. The CDR3 sequence is 16 residues long. V lost 2 bases and J lost 3, with 14 bases in between. Germline CDR1 reads MDHEN; CDR2 reads SYDVKM. The CDR3 here is CASSLLQEAPNQPQHF. The CDR3 DNA reads as TGTGCCAGCAGTTTACTCCAGGAAGCCCCCAATCAGCCCCAGCATTTT. The whole variable domain, remainder taken from reference TRBV28 and TRBJ1-5, is DVKVTQSSRYLVKRTGEKVFLECVQDMDHENMFWYRQDPGLGLRLIYFSYDVKMKEKGDIPEGYSVSREKKERFSLILESASTNQTSMYLCASSLLQEAPNQPQHFGDGTRLSIL.

This clonotype was seen a few times. This chain connects TRBV12-3 or TRBV12-4 to TRBJ1-1, with unresolved D. The CDR3 contains 15 residues. Trimming left V 5 bases short and J 1 base short, with 14 bases between. The CDR3 loop is CASSPTEGGNTEAFF. CDR3 nucleotides: TGTGCCAGCAGTCCCACAGAGGGAGGGAACACTGAAGCTTTCTTT.